The clone carrying this T cell receptor beta chain was counted ten times or more. The antigen remains undetermined. The time point: sample taken at primary tumor resection. Frozen PBMC, nontumor lung or tumor provided whole RNA, which was sequenced unsorted. Untreated early-stage non-small cell lung cancer patients, around 72 in total, were the donors. Every cDNA TCR molecule received its own unique molecular identifier. TCRdb reprocessed the 5' RACE reads via MiXCR and lists one record per CDR3 protein. The table includes some 52,000 distinct CDR3 sequences, under 7.5% detected once. The sample belongs to a study of spatial heterogeneity in lung cancer. Study overall: Every unique TCR and UMI combination, on average, appeared more than ten times in raw reads. Points from the study as a whole: Blood carried ubiquitous expanded tumor TCRs more at resection than follow-up.

CDR3 size: 13 residues. Germline V lookup: CDR1 SGHAT, CDR2 FQNNGV. V lost 1 base and J lost 6, with 6 bases in between. This rearrangement joins TRBV11-2 to TRBJ1-4; D uncertain. This TCR came from a female donor with early-stage non-small cell lung cancer. The input for sequencing was PBMCs, taken at surgery. The CDR3: CASSLVSYEKLFF. The CDR3 nucleotides are TGTGCCAGCAGCTTAGTATCCTATGAAAAACTGTTTTTT.